This TCR beta chain was documented in a study of T cell clonality in common variable immunodeficiency. Control and CVID samples contributed equal amounts of genomic DNA. Generated by immunoSEQ multiplex PCR, the TCRdb table keeps only in-frame clones and is missing some. Recorded here are 35,000 to 45,000 clones, none singletons. Patients and controls were mostly of Caucasian heritage. The study, taken as a whole, reports: Fewer deletions and N-nucleotide insertions were reportedly seen in common variable immunodeficiency TCR beta sequences. Shared TCRbeta clones were fewer between CVID subjects than controls.

This clone was picked up many times. The antigen is undetermined. The read ends 3 residues shy of where the CDR3 ends; the end is completed using the germline J gene. The length of the CDR3 is 13 residues. The trim removed 6 bases at V and 7 bases at J, leaving 6 bases unmatched. Germline-derived CDR1 and CDR2 are DFQATT and SNEGSKA (reference sequence). The V call is TRBV20-1, the J call TRBJ1-6; the match to TRBD1 covers 7 bases. The sequence derives from a person aged 18 to 75 in good health. What was sequenced was peripheral blood mononuclear cells. The CDR3 sequence: CSAHRGMNSPLHF. Partial CDR3 DNA: TGCAGTGCCCACAGGGGAATGAATTCACCC.